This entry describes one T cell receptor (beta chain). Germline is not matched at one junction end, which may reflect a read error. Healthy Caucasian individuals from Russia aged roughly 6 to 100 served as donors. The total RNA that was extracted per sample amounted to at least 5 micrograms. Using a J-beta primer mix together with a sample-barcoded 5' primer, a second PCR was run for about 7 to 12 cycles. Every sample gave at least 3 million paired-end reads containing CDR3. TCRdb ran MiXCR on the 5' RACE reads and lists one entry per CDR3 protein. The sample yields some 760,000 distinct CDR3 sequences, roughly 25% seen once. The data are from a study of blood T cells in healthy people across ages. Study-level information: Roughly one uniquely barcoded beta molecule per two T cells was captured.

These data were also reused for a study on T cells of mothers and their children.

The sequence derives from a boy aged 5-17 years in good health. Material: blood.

CDR3 protein: CASSLAGLAGETQCF. CDR3 DNA: TGTGCCAGCAGCTTAGCCGGGCTAGCGGGAGAGACCCAGTGCTTC. This sequence joins TRBV7-9 and TRBJ2-1; 10 bases are a match to TRBD2. Germline CDR1 and CDR2: SEHNR and FQNEAQ (reference sequence). The CDR3 covers 15 residues.